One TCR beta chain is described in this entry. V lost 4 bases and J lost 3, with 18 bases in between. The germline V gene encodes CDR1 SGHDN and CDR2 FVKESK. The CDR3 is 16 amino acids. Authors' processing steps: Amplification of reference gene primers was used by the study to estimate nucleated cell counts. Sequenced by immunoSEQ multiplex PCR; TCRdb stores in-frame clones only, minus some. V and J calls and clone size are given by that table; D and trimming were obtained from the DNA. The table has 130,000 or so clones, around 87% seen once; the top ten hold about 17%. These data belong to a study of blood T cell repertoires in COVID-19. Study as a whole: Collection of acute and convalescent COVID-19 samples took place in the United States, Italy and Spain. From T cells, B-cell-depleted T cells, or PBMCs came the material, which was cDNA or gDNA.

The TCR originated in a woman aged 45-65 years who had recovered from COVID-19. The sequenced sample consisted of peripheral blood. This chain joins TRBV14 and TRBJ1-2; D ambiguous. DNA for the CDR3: TGTGCCAGCAGCCCCAAGGAGGGTGGGCTCCACTATGGCTACACCTTC. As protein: CASSPKEGGLHYGYTF.